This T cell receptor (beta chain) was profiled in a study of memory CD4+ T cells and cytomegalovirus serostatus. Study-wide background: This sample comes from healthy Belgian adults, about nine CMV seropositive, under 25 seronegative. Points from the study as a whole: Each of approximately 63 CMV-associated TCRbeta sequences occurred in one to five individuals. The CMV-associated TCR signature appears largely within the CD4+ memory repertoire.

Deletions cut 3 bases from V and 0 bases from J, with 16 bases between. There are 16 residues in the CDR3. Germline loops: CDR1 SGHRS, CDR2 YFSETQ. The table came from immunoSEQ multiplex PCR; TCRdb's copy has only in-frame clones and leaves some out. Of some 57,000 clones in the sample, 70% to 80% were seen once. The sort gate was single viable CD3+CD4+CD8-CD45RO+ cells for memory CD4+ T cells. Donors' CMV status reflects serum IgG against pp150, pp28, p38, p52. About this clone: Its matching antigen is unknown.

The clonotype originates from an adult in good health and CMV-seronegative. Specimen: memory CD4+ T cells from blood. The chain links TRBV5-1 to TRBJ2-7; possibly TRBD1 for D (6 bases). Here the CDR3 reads CASSSPHGGFSYEQYF. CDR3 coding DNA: TGCGCCAGCAGCTCGCCGCATGGGGGCTTCTCCTACGAGCAGTACTTC.